This T cell receptor beta chain came from a study of T-cell memory formation after mild COVID-19. CDR3 length: 15 residues. V lost 1 base and J 6 bases, leaving 12 bases between the germline ends. Per the germline V gene, CDR1 is MGHRA and CDR2 is YSYEKL. This clonotype was recorded a few times. TCRdb re-derived calls from the 5' RACE reads in MiXCR, one entry per CDR3 protein. The sample holds around 100,000 distinct CDR3 sequences; 8.5% to 14% are singletons and the top ten take about 40%. The specimen was PBMCs or a T cell subset sorted from them (not recorded which). This clonotype was sampled from a man aged 18 to 30 who had mild COVID-19 (a few samples of this study predate the infection). Cell type and time point are not known. The chain joins TRBV4-1 to TRBJ2-2; D is unclear. The CDR3 DNA follows: TGCGCCAGCAGCCAAGGCTCGGGTTGGGCCGGGGAGCTGTTTTTT. This codes for CASSQGSGWAGELFF.